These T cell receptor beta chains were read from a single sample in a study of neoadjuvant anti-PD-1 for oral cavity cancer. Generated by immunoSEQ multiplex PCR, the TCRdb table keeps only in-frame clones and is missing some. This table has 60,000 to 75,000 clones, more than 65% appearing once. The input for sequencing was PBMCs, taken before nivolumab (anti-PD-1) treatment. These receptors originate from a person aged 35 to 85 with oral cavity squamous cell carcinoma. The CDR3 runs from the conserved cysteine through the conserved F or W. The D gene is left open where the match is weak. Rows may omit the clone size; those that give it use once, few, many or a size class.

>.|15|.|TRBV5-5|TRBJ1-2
CASSPGRGRAEGYTF
TGTGCCAGCAGCCCTGGTAGAGGGCGGGCAGAAGGCTACACCTTC
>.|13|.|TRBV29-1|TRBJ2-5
CSATRGNQETQYF
TGCAGCGCCACACGGGGGAACCAAGAGACCCAGTACTTC
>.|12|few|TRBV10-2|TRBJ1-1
CASSLRATEAFF
TGCGCCAGCAGTCTCCGCGCCACTGAAGCTTTCTTT
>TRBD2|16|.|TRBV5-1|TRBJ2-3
CASSLPTSGGTDTQYF
TGCGCCAGCAGCTTACCCACTAGCGGGGGGACAGATACGCAGTATTTT
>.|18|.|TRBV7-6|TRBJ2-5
CASSLRSGRRQPGETQYF
TGTGCCAGCAGCTTACGGTCCGGCAGGAGACAACCAGGGGAGACCCAGTACTTC
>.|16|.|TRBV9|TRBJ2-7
CASSAFRLQSSYEQYF
TGTGCCAGCAGCGCCTTCCGGCTGCAGAGCTCCTACGAGCAGTACTTC
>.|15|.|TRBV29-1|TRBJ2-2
CSVEDQGWNTGELFF
TGCAGCGTTGAAGATCAGGGTTGGAACACCGGGGAGCTGTTTTTT
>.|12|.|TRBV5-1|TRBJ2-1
CASSLGADEQFF
TGCGCCAGCAGCTTGGGAGCTGATGAGCAGTTCTTC
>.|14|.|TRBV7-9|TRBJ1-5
CASRGRGSNQPQHF
TGTGCCAGCAGGGGTCGGGGAAGCAATCAGCCCCAGCATTTT
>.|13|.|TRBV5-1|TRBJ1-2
CASSLGQTYGYTF
TGCGCCAGCAGCTTGGGACAGACCTATGGCTACACCTTC
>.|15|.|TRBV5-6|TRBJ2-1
CASSSPGPLRGEQFF
TGTGCCAGCAGCTCTCCCGGGCCACTCCGAGGTGAGCAGTTCTTC
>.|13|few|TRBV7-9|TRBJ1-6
CASSLVEYSPLHF
TGTGCCAGCAGCTTAGTCGAATATTCACCCCTCCACTTT
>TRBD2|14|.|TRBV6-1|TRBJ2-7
CACQTSGIVDEQYF
TGTGCCTGCCAGACTAGCGGGATAGTAGACGAGCAGTACTTC
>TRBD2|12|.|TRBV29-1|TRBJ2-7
CSYSGTSYEQYF
TGCAGTTACTCCGGGACTAGCTACGAGCAGTACTTC
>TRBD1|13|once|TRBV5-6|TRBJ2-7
CASSLLTGLEQYF
TGTGCCAGCAGCCTACTGACAGGGCTCGAGCAGTACTTC